This is a list of T cell receptor beta chains from one sample in a study of T cells after yellow fever vaccination. TCRdb re-called the 5' RACE reads through MiXCR, storing one row per CDR3 protein. The sample lists over 45,000 distinct CDR3 sequences; 4.5% to 6% were seen once. The sequenced sample was PBMCs, either bulk or a sorted T-cell subset (CD4+, CD8+, memory, or dextramer-sorted; not recorded which), obtained on the day of the yellow fever booster vaccination. The receptors were sampled from a man aged 18-30 years who received the YFV17D yellow fever vaccine. The conserved cysteine and the conserved F or W are not part of the CDR3 here. Each record gives: V gene, J gene, CDR3 protein.

v_call: TRBV28
j_call: TRBJ1-1
cdr3_aa: ASSLVSENTEAF

v_call: TRBV3-1
j_call: TRBJ2-7
cdr3_aa: ASSRVHEQY

v_call: TRBV7-8
j_call: TRBJ2-7
cdr3_aa: ASSLAPSVDEQY

v_call: TRBV6-9
j_call: TRBJ1-2
cdr3_aa: ASSSPPSGGNYGYT

v_call: TRBV7-9
j_call: TRBJ1-2
cdr3_aa: ASSLVRARPSPDYGYT

v_call: TRBV12-3/TRBV12-4
j_call: TRBJ1-5
cdr3_aa: ASSLGGGTGAQH

v_call: TRBV11-2
j_call: TRBJ2-5
cdr3_aa: ASSLEAVMRETQY

v_call: TRBV6-5
j_call: TRBJ2-2
cdr3_aa: ASSSTGELF

v_call: TRBV4-1
j_call: TRBJ1-5
cdr3_aa: ASRPLYTPAGPQH

v_call: TRBV12-5
j_call: TRBJ2-6
cdr3_aa: ASGLSGANVLT

v_call: TRBV4-1
j_call: TRBJ1-2
cdr3_aa: ASSQPPRPQMGYT

v_call: TRBV10-2
j_call: TRBJ2-5
cdr3_aa: ASSEFFETQY